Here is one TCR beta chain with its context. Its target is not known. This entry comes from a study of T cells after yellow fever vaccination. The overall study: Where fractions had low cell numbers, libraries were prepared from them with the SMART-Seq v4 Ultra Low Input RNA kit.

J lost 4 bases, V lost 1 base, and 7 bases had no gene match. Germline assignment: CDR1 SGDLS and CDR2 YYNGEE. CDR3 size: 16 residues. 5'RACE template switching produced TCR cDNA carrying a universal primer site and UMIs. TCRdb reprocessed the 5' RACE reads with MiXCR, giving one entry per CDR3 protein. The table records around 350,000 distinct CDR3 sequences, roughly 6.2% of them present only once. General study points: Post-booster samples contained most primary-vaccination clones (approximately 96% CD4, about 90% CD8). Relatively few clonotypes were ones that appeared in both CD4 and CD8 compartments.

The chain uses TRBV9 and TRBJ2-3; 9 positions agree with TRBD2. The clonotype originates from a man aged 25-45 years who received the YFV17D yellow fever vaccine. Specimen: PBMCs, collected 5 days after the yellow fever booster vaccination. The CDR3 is CASSVLAGQFADTQYF. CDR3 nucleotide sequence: TGTGCCAGCAGCGTACTAGCGGGGCAGTTTGCAGATACGCAGTATTTT.